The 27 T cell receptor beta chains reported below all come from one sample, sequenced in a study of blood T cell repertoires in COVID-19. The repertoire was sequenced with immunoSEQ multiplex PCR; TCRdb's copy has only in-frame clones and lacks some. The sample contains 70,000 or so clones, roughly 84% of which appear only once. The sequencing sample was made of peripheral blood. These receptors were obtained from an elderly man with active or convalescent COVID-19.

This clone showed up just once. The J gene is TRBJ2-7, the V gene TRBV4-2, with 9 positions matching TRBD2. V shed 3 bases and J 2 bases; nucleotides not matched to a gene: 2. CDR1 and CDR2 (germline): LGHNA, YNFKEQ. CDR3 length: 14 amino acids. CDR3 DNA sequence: TGTGCCAGCAGCCACCAGCGGGAGGCCTACGAGCAGTACTTC. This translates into CASSHQREAYEQYF.

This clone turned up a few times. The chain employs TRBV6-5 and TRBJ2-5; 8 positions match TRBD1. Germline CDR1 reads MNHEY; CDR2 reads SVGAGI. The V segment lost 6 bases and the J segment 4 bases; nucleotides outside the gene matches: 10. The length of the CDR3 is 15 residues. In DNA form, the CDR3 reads TGTGCCAGCAGCCGAAGTACAGGGGGTTCAGAGACCCAGTACTTC. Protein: CASSRSTGGSETQYF.

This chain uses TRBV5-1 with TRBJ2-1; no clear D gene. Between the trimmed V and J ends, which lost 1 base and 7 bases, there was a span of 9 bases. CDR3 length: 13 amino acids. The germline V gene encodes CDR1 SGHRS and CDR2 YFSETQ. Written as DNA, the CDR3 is TGCGCCAGCAGCTTGCTGAGGAGAAATGAGCAGTTCTTC. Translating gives CASSLLRRNEQFF.

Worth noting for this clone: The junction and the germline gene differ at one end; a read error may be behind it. Written as DNA, the CDR3 is TGTGCCGGCAGCGGACAGGGGGCGCAGAGGACCGGGGAGCTGTTTTTT. This codes for CAGSGQGAQRTGELFF. The gene calls are TRBV25-1 and TRBJ2-2; 11 bases map to TRBD1. The CDR3 is 16 residues long. Germline lookup yields CDR1 MGHDK and CDR2 SYGVNS.

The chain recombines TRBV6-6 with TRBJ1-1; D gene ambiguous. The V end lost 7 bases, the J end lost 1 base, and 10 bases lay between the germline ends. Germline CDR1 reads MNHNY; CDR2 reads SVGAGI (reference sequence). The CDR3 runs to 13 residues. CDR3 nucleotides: TGTGCCAGCAACCAGATACCGAACACTGAAGCTTTCTTT. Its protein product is CASNQIPNTEAFF.

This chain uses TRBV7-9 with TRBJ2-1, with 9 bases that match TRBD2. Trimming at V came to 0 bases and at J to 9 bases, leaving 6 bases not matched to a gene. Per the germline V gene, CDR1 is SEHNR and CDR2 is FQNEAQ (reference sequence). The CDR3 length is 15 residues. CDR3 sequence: CASSLASGSPGEQFF. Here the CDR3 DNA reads TGTGCCAGCAGCTTAGCTAGCGGGAGTCCCGGTGAGCAGTTCTTC.

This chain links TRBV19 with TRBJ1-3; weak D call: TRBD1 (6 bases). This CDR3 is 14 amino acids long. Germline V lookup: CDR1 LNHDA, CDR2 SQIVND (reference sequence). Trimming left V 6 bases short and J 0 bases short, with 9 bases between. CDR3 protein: CASRGAASGNTIYF. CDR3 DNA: TGTGCCAGTAGGGGGGCGGCCTCTGGAAACACCATATATTTT.

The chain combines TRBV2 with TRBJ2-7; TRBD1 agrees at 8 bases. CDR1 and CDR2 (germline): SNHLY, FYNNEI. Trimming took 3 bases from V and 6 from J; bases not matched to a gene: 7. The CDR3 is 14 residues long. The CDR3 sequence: CASSDPGQVSEQYF. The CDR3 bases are TGTGCCAGCAGTGATCCGGGACAGGTATCCGAGCAGTACTTC.

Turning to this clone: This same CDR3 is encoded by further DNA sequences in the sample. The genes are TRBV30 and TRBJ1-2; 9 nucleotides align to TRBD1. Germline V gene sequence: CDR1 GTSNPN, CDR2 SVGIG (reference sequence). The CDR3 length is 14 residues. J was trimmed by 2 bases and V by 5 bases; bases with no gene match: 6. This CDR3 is CAWSRDRVNYGYTF. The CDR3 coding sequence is TGTGCCTGGTCCCGGGACAGGGTCAACTATGGCTACACCTTC. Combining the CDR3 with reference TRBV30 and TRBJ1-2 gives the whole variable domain SQTIHQWPATLVQPVGSPLSLECTVEGTSNPNLYWYRQAAGRGLQLLFYSVGIGQISSEVPQNLSASRPQDRQFILSSKKLLLSDSGFYLCAWSRDRVNYGYTFGSGTRLTVV.

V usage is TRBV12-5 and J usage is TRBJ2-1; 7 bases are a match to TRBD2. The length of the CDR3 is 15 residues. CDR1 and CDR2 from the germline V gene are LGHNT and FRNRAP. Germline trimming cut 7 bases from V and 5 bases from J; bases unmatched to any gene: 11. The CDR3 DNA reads TGTGCTAGTGCCCCGCGGGGGAGAGGCAACAATGAGCAGTTCTTC. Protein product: CASAPRGRGNNEQFF.

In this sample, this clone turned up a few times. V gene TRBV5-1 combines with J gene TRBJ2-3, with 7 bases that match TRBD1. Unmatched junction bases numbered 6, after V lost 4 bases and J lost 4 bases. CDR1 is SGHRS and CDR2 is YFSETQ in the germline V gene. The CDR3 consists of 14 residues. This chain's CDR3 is CASSQQTGSDTQYF. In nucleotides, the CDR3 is TGCGCCAGCAGCCAACAGACAGGGTCAGATACGCAGTATTTT.

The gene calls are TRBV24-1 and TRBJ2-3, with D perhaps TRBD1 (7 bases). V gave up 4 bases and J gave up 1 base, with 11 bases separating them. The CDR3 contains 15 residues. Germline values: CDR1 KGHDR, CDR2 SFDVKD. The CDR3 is CATSDRGEGTDTQYF. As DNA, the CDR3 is TGTGCCACCAGTGACAGGGGGGAAGGCACAGATACGCAGTATTTT.

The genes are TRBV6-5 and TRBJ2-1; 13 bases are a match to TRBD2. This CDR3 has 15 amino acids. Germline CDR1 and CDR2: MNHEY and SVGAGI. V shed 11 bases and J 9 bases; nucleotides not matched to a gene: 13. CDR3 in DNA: TGTGCCGGGTCTCAACTAGCGGGAGGGCCAGGTGAGCAGTTCTTC. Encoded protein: CAGSQLAGGPGEQFF.

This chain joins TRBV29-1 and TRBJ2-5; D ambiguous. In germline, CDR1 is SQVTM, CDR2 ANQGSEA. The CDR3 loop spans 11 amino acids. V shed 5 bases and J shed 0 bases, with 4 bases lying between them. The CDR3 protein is CSVLNQETQYF. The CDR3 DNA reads TGCAGCGTTCTTAACCAAGAGACCCAGTACTTC.

The CDR3 DNA reads TGTGCCAGCAGCCAAGATCGGGGGGCCCAGGGCACAGATACGCAGTATTTT. Encoded protein: CASSQDRGAQGTDTQYF. V gene TRBV3-1 (or the pseudogene TRBV3-2) combines with J gene TRBJ2-3; TRBD2 is a possible D gene (7 bases). There are 17 residues in the CDR3. Trimming removed 0 bases at V and 1 base at J, with 14 bases between. CDR1 LGHDT and CDR2 YNNKEL come from the germline V gene (reference sequence).

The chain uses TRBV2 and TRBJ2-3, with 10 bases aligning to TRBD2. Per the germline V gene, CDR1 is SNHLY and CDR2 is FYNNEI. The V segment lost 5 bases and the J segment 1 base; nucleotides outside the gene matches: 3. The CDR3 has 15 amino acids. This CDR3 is CASSPLAGGTDTQYF. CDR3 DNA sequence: TGTGCCAGCAGTCCTCTAGCGGGGGGCACAGATACGCAGTATTTT.

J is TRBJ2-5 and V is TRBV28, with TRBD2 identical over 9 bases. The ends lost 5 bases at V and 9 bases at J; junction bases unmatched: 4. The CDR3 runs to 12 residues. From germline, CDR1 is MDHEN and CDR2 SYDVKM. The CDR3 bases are TGTGCCAGCAGTAGCGGGGGGCTGGCCCAGTACTTC. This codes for CASSSGGLAQYF.

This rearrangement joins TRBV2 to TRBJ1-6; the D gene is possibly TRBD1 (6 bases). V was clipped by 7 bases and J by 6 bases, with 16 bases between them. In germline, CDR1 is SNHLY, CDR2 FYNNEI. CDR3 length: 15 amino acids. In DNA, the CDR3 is TGTGCCAGCAACTATATACAGGGTAGTAATTCACCCCTCCACTTT. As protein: CASNYIQGSNSPLHF.

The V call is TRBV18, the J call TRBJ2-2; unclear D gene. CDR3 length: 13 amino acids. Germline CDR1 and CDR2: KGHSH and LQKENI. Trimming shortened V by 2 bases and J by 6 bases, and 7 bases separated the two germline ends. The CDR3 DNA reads TGTGCCAGCTCACCATTGGGCCCCGGGGAGCTGTTTTTT. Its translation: CASSPLGPGELFF.

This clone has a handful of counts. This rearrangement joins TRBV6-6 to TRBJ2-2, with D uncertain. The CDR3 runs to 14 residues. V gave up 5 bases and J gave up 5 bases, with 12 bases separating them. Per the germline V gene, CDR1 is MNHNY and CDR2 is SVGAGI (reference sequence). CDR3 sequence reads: CASSLSPGTGELFF. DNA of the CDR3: TGTGCCAGCAGTCTATCCCCCGGGACCGGGGAGCTGTTTTTT.

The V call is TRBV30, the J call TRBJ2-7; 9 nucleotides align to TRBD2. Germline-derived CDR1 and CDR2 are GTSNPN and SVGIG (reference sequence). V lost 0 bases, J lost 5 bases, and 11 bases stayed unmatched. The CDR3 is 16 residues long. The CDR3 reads CAWSVQRAGGIHEQYF. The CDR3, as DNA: TGTGCCTGGAGTGTACAAAGAGCGGGGGGTATTCACGAGCAGTACTTC.

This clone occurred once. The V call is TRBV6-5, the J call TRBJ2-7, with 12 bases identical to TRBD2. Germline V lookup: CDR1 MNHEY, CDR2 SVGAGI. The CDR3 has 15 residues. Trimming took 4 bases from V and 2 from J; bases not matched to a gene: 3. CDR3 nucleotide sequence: TGTGCCAGCAGTTGGTCTAGCGGGAGGGCCTACGAGCAGTACTTC. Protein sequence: CASSWSSGRAYEQYF.

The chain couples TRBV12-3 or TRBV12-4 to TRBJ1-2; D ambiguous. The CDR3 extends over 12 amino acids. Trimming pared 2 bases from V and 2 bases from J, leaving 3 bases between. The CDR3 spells CASSLQNYGYTF. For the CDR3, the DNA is TGTGCCAGCAGTTTACAGAACTATGGCTACACCTTC.

CDR3 sequence (DNA): TGCGCCAGCAGTGAGACAGGGTTAGAACAGCCCCAGCATTTT. Residues: CASSETGLEQPQHF. The chain couples TRBV10-2 to TRBJ1-5, with D possibly being TRBD1 (6 bases). V shed 2 bases and J shed 7 bases, with 12 bases lying between them. Germline lookup yields CDR1 WSHSY and CDR2 SAAADI. The CDR3 is 14 amino acids.

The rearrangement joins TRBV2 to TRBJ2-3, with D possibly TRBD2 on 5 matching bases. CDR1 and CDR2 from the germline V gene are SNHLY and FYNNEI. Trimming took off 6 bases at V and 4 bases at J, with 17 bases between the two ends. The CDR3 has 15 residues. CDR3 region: CASRVSPVRADTQYF. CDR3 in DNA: TGTGCCAGCAGGGTATCGCCTGTGAGGGCAGATACGCAGTATTTT. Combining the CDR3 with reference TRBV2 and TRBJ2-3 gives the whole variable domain EPEVTQTPSHQVTQMGQEVILRCVPISNHLYFYWYRQILGQKVEFLVSFYNNEISEKSEIFDDQFSVERPDGSNFTLKIRSTKLEDSAMYFCASRVSPVRADTQYFGPGTRLTVL.

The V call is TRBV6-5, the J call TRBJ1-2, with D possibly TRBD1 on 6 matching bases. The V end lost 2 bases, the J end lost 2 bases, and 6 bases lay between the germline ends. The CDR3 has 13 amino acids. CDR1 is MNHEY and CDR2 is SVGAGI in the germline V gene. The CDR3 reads CASSYGTNYGYTF. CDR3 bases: TGTGCCAGCAGTTACGGGACAAACTATGGCTACACCTTC.

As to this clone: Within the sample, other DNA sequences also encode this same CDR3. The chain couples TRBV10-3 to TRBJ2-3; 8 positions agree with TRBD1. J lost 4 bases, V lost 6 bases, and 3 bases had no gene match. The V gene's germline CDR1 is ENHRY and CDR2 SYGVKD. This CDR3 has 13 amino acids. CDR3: CAIRGQGPDTQYF. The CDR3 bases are TGTGCCATCAGAGGACAGGGCCCAGATACGCAGTATTTT.